This T cell receptor beta chain was retrieved from a study of blood T cell repertoires in COVID-19. On the study more broadly: The United States, Italy and Spain were the sources of the acute and convalescent COVID-19 samples. In each case, the material was cDNA or gDNA derived from T cells, B-cell-depleted T cells, or PBMCs.

Germline assignment: CDR1 SGHTA and CDR2 FQGNSA. Trimming removed 5 bases at V and 7 bases at J, with 17 bases between. This CDR3 is built from 14 residues. As originally analysed: Estimation of nucleated cell counts relied on the amplification of reference gene primers. Sequencing used immunoSEQ multiplex PCR; TCRdb keeps in-frame clones, though not all of them. V, J and clone size were drawn from that table, and D and trimming were deduced from the DNA. Here the sample spans around 240,000 clones, almost 85% being singletons. The chain recombines TRBV7-2 with TRBJ1-1, with D perhaps matching TRBD1 (5 bases). This TCR derives from a woman aged 80 or over with acute or convalescent COVID-19. Sequenced: peripheral blood. The CDR3 DNA reads TGTGCCAGCAGCCCCCAGGGTGGGGGGATTGAAGCTTTCTTT. Translating it yields CASSPQGGGIEAFF.